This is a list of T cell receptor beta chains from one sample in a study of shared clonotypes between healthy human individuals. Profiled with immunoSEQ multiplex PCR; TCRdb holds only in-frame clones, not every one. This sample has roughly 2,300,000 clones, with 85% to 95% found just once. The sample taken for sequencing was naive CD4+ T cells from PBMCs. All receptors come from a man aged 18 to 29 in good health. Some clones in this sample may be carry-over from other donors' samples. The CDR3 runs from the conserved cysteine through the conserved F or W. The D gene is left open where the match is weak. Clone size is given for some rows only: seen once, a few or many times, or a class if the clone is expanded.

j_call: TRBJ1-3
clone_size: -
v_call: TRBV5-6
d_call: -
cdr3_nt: TGTGCCAGCAGCGCCTCAGGGTGGGCTGGAAACACCATATATTTT
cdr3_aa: CASSASGWAGNTIYF

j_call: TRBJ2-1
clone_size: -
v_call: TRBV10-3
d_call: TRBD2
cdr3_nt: TGTGCCATCAGTGAAAGGGGCGGCTCGGGAGGTGATGAGCAGTTCTTC
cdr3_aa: CAISERGGSGGDEQFF

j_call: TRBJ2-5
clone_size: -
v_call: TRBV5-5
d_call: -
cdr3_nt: TGTGCCGCAGGCCCTTGGGAGACCCAGTACTTC
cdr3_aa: CAAGPWETQYF

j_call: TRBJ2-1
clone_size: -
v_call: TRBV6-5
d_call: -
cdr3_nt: TGTGCCAGCAGTTACTCTGGCAAGAGCTACAATGAGCAGTTCTTC
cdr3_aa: CASSYSGKSYNEQFF

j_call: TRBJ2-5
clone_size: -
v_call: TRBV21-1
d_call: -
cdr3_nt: TGTGCCAGCAGCAAAGGCCCTCGGGACAGCGAGACCCAGTACTTC
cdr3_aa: CASSKGPRDSETQYF

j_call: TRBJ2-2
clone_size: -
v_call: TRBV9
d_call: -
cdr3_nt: TGTGCCAGCAGCGCCGGGACCCTCAACACCGGGGAGCTGTTTTTT
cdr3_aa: CASSAGTLNTGELFF

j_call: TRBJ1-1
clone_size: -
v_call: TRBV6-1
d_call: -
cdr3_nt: TGTGCCAGCAGTGAGGTCAGGTACACTGAAGCTTTCTTT
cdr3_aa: CASSEVRYTEAFF

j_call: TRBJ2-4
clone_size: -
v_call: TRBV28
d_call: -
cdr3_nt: TGTGCCAGCAGTTTTAGGGACATTCAGTACTTC
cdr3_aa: CASSFRDIQYF

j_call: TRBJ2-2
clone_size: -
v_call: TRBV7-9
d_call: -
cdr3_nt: TGTGCCAGCAGCCGTCGGGGCGGATACCCCACCGGGGAGCTGTTTTTT
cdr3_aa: CASSRRGGYPTGELFF

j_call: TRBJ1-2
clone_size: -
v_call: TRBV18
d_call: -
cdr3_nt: TGTGCCAGCTCACCACCCACCGACCTCGGGTATGGCTACACCTTC
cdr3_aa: CASSPPTDLGYGYTF

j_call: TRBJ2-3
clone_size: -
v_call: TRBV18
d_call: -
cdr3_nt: TGTGCCAGCTCACCCTTAGCGGTATTGGCAGATACGCAGTATTTT
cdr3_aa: CASSPLAVLADTQYF

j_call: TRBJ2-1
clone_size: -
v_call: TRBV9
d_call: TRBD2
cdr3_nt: TGTGCCAGCAGCCTCAGACTAGCGGGAGGAAATGAGCAGTTCTTC
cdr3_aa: CASSLRLAGGNEQFF

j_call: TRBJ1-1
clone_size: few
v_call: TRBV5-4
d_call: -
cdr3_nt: TGTGCCAGCAGCTTGGACCGGAGGGATGAAGCTTTCTTT
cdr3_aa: CASSLDRRDEAFF

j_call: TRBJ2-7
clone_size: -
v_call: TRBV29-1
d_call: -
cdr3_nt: TGCAGCGTTGCGAGGGGGTCCTACGAGCAGTACTTC
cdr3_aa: CSVARGSYEQYF

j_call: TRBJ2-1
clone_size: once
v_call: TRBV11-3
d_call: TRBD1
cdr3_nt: TGTGCCAGCAGCAAGGGACAGGAGAGCTCCTACAATGAGCAGTTCTTC
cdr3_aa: CASSKGQESSYNEQFF

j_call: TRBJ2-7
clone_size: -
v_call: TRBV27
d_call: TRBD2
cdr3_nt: TGTGCCAGCAGTCCAAGTACTAGCGGGAGCTACGAGCAGTACTTC
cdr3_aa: CASSPSTSGSYEQYF

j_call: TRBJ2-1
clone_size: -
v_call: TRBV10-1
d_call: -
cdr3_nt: TGCGCCAGCAGTCCCACCACCCCCTCCCCTACCCATGGCCCCATGGGTGAGCAGTTCTTC
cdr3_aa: CASSPTTPSPTHGPMGEQFF

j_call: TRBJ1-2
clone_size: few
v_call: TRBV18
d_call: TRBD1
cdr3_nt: TGTGCCAGCTCACCCGGGACAGGGAATGGCTACACCTTC
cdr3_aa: CASSPGTGNGYTF

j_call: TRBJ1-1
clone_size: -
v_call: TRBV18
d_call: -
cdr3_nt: TGTGCCAGCTCACCTGGTCAGGGGACTGAAGCTTTCTTT
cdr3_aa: CASSPGQGTEAFF

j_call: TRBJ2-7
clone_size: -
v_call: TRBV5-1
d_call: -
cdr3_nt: TGCGCCAGCAGCCCAGGGGGGGGGACCTCGTCCTACGAGCAGTACTTC
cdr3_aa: CASSPGGGTSSYEQYF

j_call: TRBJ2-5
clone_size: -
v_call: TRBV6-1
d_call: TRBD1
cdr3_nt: TGTGCCAGCAGGACAGGGATAGGTTCAGAGACCCAGTACTTC
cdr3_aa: CASRTGIGSETQYF

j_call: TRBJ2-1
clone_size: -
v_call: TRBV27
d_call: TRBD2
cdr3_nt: TGTGCCAGCAGCCCTATCCGGACTAGCGGGAACAATGAGCAGTTCTTC
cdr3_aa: CASSPIRTSGNNEQFF

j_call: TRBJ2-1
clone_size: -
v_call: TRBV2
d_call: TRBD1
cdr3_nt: TGTGCCAGCAGTGAAGGGACAGGGGCCGGGGAGCAGTTCTTC
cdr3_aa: CASSEGTGAGEQFF

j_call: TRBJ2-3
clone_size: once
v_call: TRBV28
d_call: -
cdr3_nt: TGTGCCAGCAGTGGATCGGGTCTACTCCCGCGGGATACGCAGTATTTT
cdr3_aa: CASSGSGLLPRDTQYF

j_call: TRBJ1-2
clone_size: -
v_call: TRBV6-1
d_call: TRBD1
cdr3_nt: TGTGCCAGCAGTGAAAAAAGGGGACAGGGGGTAGGCTACACCTTC
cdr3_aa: CASSEKRGQGVGYTF

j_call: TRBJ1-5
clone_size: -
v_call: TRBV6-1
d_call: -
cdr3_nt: TGTGCCAGCAGTGAAGGAACAGGGATCCAGCCCCAGCATTTT
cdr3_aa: CASSEGTGIQPQHF